Listed below are T cell receptor beta chains from one sample, sequenced in a study of blood T cells in healthy people across ages. A single record per CDR3 protein comes from TCRdb applying MiXCR to the 5' RACE reads. The table includes 1.5 million to 2 million distinct CDR3 sequences, under 30% detected once. The sequenced material came from blood. The source of these receptors is a woman under 40 in good health. Each CDR3 is given with its conserved first and last residue. The order of the fields is CDR3 protein, CDR3 DNA, V gene, clone size, D gene, J gene. D genes are given only for firm matches. The size field is filled for only some rows; it gives once, few, many or a size class.

CDR3: CASRGPLAETANNEQFF
DNA: TGTGCCAGCAGAGGCCCCTTAGCGGAAACCGCTAACAATGAGCAGTTCTTC
V: TRBV6-6
size: few
D: NA
J: TRBJ2-1

CDR3: CASRDSGGGTDEQFF
DNA: TGTGCCAGCAGAGATAGCGGGGGGGGGACGGATGAGCAGTTCTTC
V: TRBV6-2/TRBV6-3
size: few
D: TRBD2
J: TRBJ2-1

CDR3: CAGSLSGDQGYTF
DNA: TGCGCCGGCAGCTTGTCAGGGGACCAGGGCTACACCTTC
V: TRBV5-1
size: NA
D: NA
J: TRBJ1-2

CDR3: CASSPLGFHEQYF
DNA: TGCGCCAGCAGCCCGCTGGGTTTCCACGAGCAGTACTTC
V: TRBV5-1
size: many
D: NA
J: TRBJ2-7

CDR3: CASSEVGAWEQFF
DNA: TGTGCCAGCAGTGAGGTGGGGGCCTGGGAGCAGTTCTTC
V: TRBV6-1
size: NA
D: NA
J: TRBJ2-1

CDR3: CASSPWEGRHNYGYTF
DNA: TGTGCCAGCAGTCCTTGGGAGGGGAGGCATAACTATGGCTACACCTTC
V: TRBV6-6
size: many
D: NA
J: TRBJ1-2

CDR3: CASIQEVAGSSYNEQFF
DNA: TGTGCCAGCATCCAAGAGGTGGCGGGAAGCTCCTACAATGAGCAGTTCTTC
V: TRBV3-1
size: NA
D: NA
J: TRBJ2-1

CDR3: CSVEDGTFPTYNEQFF
DNA: TGCAGCGTTGAAGATGGGACTTTCCCCACCTACAATGAGCAGTTCTTC
V: TRBV29-1
size: once
D: NA
J: TRBJ2-1

CDR3: CSVDGRLSYNEQFF
DNA: TGCAGCGTCGACGGCCGGTTGTCCTACAATGAGCAGTTCTTC
V: TRBV29-1
size: NA
D: NA
J: TRBJ2-1

CDR3: CSARARLDSYNEQYF
DNA: TGCAGTGCTAGAGCTAGACTAGACTCCTACAATGAGCAGTACTTC
V: TRBV20-1
size: NA
D: NA
J: TRBJ2-7

CDR3: CASSGQGRMTEAFF
DNA: TGTGCCAGCAGTGGACAGGGAAGGATGACTGAAGCTTTCTTT
V: TRBV12-3/TRBV12-4
size: few
D: TRBD1
J: TRBJ1-1

CDR3: CASTLVWGQNNEQFF
DNA: TGTGCCAGCACCCTAGTTTGGGGACAGAACAATGAGCAGTTCTTC
V: TRBV7-8
size: NA
D: TRBD1
J: TRBJ2-1

CDR3: CATSRDDYGYTF
DNA: TGTGCCACCAGTAGGGATGACTATGGCTACACCTTC
V: TRBV24-1
size: few
D: NA
J: TRBJ1-2

CDR3: CASSLLEQATNEQYF
DNA: TGTGCCAGCAGTTTATTAGAACAAGCAACCAACGAGCAGTACTTC
V: TRBV28
size: few
D: NA
J: TRBJ2-7

CDR3: CSARLARTGERFF
DNA: TGCAGTGCTAGACTAGCTAGGACCGGGGAGCGGTTTTTT
V: TRBV20-1
size: NA
D: NA
J: TRBJ2-2

CDR3: CASSPFRGGEQYF
DNA: TGTGCCAGCAGCCCCTTTCGGGGAGGCGAGCAGTACTTC
V: TRBV6-6
size: many
D: NA
J: TRBJ2-7

CDR3: CATTGPQETQFF
DNA: TGTGCCACAACAGGTCCCCAAGAGACCCAGTTCTTC
V: TRBV28
size: NA
D: NA
J: TRBJ2-1

CDR3: CSADRGEFSYGYTF
DNA: TGCAGTGCGGACAGGGGGGAGTTTAGCTATGGCTACACCTTC
V: TRBV20-1
size: few
D: TRBD1
J: TRBJ1-2

CDR3: CASRTRGAKNIQYF
DNA: TGTGCCAGCAGAACAAGGGGCGCCAAAAACATTCAGTACTTC
V: TRBV12-3/TRBV12-4
size: few
D: NA
J: TRBJ2-4

CDR3: CASSLEGAPNNEQFF
DNA: TGCGCCAGCAGCCTTGAGGGAGCGCCGAACAATGAGCAGTTCTTC
V: TRBV5-1
size: NA
D: NA
J: TRBJ2-1

CDR3: CASSLVASSTDTQYF
DNA: TGTGCCAGCAGCTTAGTGGCGTCTAGCACAGATACGCAGTATTTT
V: TRBV7-2
size: few
D: NA
J: TRBJ2-3

CDR3: CASSFMLASEQYF
DNA: TGTGCCAGCAGCTTTATGCTAGCGAGTGAGCAGTACTTC
V: TRBV7-2
size: NA
D: NA
J: TRBJ2-7

CDR3: CASSLGGGAVQEQYF
DNA: TGTGCCAGCAGTTTAGGCGGGGGGGCTGTTCAGGAGCAGTACTTC
V: TRBV28
size: few
D: TRBD2
J: TRBJ2-7

CDR3: CASRRGQGPNTGELFF
DNA: TGCGCCAGCAGGCGGGGGCAGGGGCCGAACACCGGGGAGCTGTTTTTT
V: TRBV5-1
size: few
D: NA
J: TRBJ2-2

CDR3: CSAPDAGGSGADTQYF
DNA: TGCAGTGCTCCCGACGCCGGCGGGAGTGGGGCAGATACGCAGTATTTT
V: TRBV20-1
size: NA
D: TRBD2
J: TRBJ2-3

CDR3: CASSYSEGFSYEQYF
DNA: TGTGCCAGCAGTTACTCCGAGGGATTCTCCTACGAGCAGTACTTC
V: TRBV6-5
size: NA
D: NA
J: TRBJ2-7

CDR3: CASRKGRSSYNEQFF
DNA: TGTGCCAGCAGGAAAGGACGGAGCTCCTACAATGAGCAGTTCTTC
V: TRBV28
size: few
D: NA
J: TRBJ2-1

CDR3: CAISETLMGGSSYNEQFF
DNA: TGTGCCATCAGTGAGACGCTAATGGGGGGCAGCTCCTACAATGAGCAGTTCTTC
V: TRBV10-3
size: few
D: NA
J: TRBJ2-1

CDR3: CSASSTGTSSRDTQYF
DNA: TGCAGTGCTAGCTCCACCGGGACTTCGTCTCGAGATACGCAGTATTTT
V: TRBV20-1
size: NA
D: NA
J: TRBJ2-3

CDR3: CASSYGRISNQPQHF
DNA: TGTGCCAGCAGTTACGGACGGATTAGCAATCAGCCCCAGCATTTT
V: TRBV6-2/TRBV6-3
size: NA
D: NA
J: TRBJ1-5

CDR3: CASSLWGGDGHTF
DNA: TGTGCCAGCAGTTTATGGGGAGGGGATGGCCACACCTTC
V: TRBV28
size: NA
D: NA
J: TRBJ1-2

CDR3: CASRHPGQSYEQYF
DNA: TGTGCCAGCAGACACCCGGGACAGTCCTACGAGCAGTACTTC
V: TRBV27
size: many
D: TRBD1
J: TRBJ2-7

CDR3: CASSLRAPGGLYEQYF
DNA: TGTGCCAGCAGTCTACGGGCGCCCGGTGGACTCTACGAGCAGTACTTC
V: TRBV6-5
size: NA
D: NA
J: TRBJ2-7

CDR3: CASSQRGLFYNEQFF
DNA: TGTGCCAGCAGTCAAAGGGGGCTATTTTACAATGAGCAGTTCTTC
V: TRBV6-2/TRBV6-3
size: few
D: TRBD1
J: TRBJ2-1

CDR3: CSADSGTDNTEAFF
DNA: TGCAGTGCTGACTCCGGGACAGATAACACTGAAGCTTTCTTT
V: TRBV20-1
size: NA
D: TRBD1
J: TRBJ1-1

CDR3: CASSPGQGNQEAQYF
DNA: TGCGCCAGCAGCCCGGGACAGGGGAACCAAGAGGCCCAGTACTTC
V: TRBV5-1
size: once
D: TRBD1
J: TRBJ2-5

CDR3: CASSSQFQETQYF
DNA: TGCGCCAGCAGCTCCCAGTTCCAAGAGACCCAGTACTTC
V: TRBV5-1
size: few
D: NA
J: TRBJ2-5

CDR3: CASSLLWGQETQYF
DNA: TGTGCCAGCAGTTTATTGTGGGGGCAAGAGACCCAGTACTTC
V: TRBV27
size: NA
D: NA
J: TRBJ2-5

CDR3: CASSPREGGQGAYEQYF
DNA: TGTGCCAGCAGCCCCCGTGAGGGGGGACAGGGGGCCTACGAGCAGTACTTC
V: TRBV7-9
size: few
D: TRBD1
J: TRBJ2-7

CDR3: CASSQYSALNYGYTF
DNA: TGTGCCAGCAGCCAATACAGCGCATTAAACTATGGCTACACCTTC
V: TRBV3-1
size: NA
D: NA
J: TRBJ1-2

CDR3: CASSLDRESGYTF
DNA: TGTGCCAGCAGTTTAGACAGGGAGTCTGGCTACACCTTC
V: TRBV12-3/TRBV12-4
size: many
D: NA
J: TRBJ1-2

CDR3: CSASITGTDTQYF
DNA: TGCAGTGCCAGTATTACCGGCACAGATACGCAGTATTTT
V: TRBV20-1
size: few
D: NA
J: TRBJ2-3

CDR3: CASSVGQALVDEQYF
DNA: TGTGCCAGCAGCGTAGGTCAGGCGCTGGTCGACGAGCAGTACTTC
V: TRBV9
size: few
D: NA
J: TRBJ2-7

CDR3: CSVEADSRTDTQYF
DNA: TGCAGCGTTGAAGCCGACAGTAGAACAGATACGCAGTATTTT
V: TRBV29-1
size: NA
D: NA
J: TRBJ2-3

CDR3: CASSLGTVGTDTQYF
DNA: TGTGCCAGCAGCTTAGGGACTGTGGGCACAGATACGCAGTATTTT
V: TRBV7-7
size: few
D: NA
J: TRBJ2-3

CDR3: CASAESGSGYEQYF
DNA: TGTGCCAGCGCCGAGAGCGGGAGTGGGTACGAGCAGTACTTC
V: TRBV7-2
size: many
D: TRBD2
J: TRBJ2-7

CDR3: CASSLSRGSSTDTQYF
DNA: TGCGCCAGCAGCCTGTCCCGAGGGAGTAGCACAGATACGCAGTATTTT
V: TRBV5-1
size: NA
D: NA
J: TRBJ2-3

CDR3: CASSPPSAPGSPLHF
DNA: TGTGCCAGCTCACCACCGTCAGCCCCAGGTTCACCCCTCCACTTT
V: TRBV18
size: few
D: NA
J: TRBJ1-6

CDR3: CASSIWTGDTEAFF
DNA: TGTGCCAGCAGCATCTGGACAGGGGACACTGAAGCTTTCTTT
V: TRBV7-2
size: NA
D: TRBD1
J: TRBJ1-1

CDR3: CASSESVTDYGYTF
DNA: TGCGCCAGCAGTGAGTCCGTAACAGACTATGGCTACACCTTC
V: TRBV10-2
size: NA
D: NA
J: TRBJ1-2

CDR3: CASSHRDRTYEQYF
DNA: TGTGCCAGCAGCCACCGAGACAGGACCTACGAGCAGTACTTC
V: TRBV3-1
size: many
D: NA
J: TRBJ2-7

CDR3: CASSLARRYSYNEQFF
DNA: TGTGCCAGCAGCTTAGCGCGTAGATATTCCTACAATGAGCAGTTCTTC
V: TRBV11-1
size: NA
D: NA
J: TRBJ2-1

CDR3: CASSFSAEVETQYF
DNA: TGTGCCAGCAGCTTCTCGGCGGAGGTGGAGACCCAGTACTTC
V: TRBV7-2
size: many
D: NA
J: TRBJ2-5

CDR3: CASSLAGTANQPQHF
DNA: TGTGCCAGCAGTTTAGCCGGGACAGCCAATCAGCCCCAGCATTTT
V: TRBV12-3/TRBV12-4
size: many
D: TRBD1
J: TRBJ1-5

CDR3: CATSRGVAGGSSYNEQFF
DNA: TGTGCCACCAGCAGAGGGGTAGCGGGAGGAAGCTCCTACAATGAGCAGTTCTTC
V: TRBV15
size: few
D: TRBD2
J: TRBJ2-1